The T cell receptor beta chain under discussion was sequenced for a study of identical twins. Broader study findings: Where out-of-frame alpha sequences were twin-shared, they showed excess low generation probability. Interpretation of the results relied on cross-sectional statistical analysis and not on following the same donors.

Details on this clonotype: Its target is not known.

The cDNA had a unique molecular identifier and a template-switch universal primer site. Each CDR3 protein gets one entry after TCRdb re-called the 5' RACE reads with MiXCR. The table records 200,000 to 250,000 distinct CDR3 sequences, 10% to 13% of them present only once. The CDR3 totals 15 residues. V dropped 7 bases and J dropped 4 bases, with 17 bases sitting between them. CDR1 MNHEY and CDR2 SVGAGI come from the germline V gene. The TCR was taken from a man in his fifties or sixties in good health. The chain has TRBV6-5 and TRBJ2-1; D tentatively reads TRBD1 or TRBD2 (5 bases each). The specimen was memory T cells sorted from blood. CDR3 nucleotide sequence: TGTGCCAGCACTTTTGCGAGGGGCCGTTACAATGAGCAGTTCTTC. Residues: CASTFARGRYNEQFF.